Below, 5 T cell receptor beta chains from the same sample are listed, as sequenced in a study of cytomegalovirus exposure and HLA in healthy donors (dated by TCRdb to about 2017). The method behind the library was the immunoSEQ multiplex PCR assay. For the multiplex PCR, a mixture combining 60 forward primers for TCR Vbeta segments and 13 reverse primers for TCR Jbeta segments was used. In TCRdb, the immuneACCESS table is reduced to in-frame sequences with V and J assigned. These tables do not hold every clone; where another copy was compared, an unresolved V gene accounts for under half, and the others remain unexplained. Here the sample has hundreds of thousands of clones; approximately 82% occur a single time. The top ten clonotypes cover 0.55% to 0.75% of the sample. The sequenced sample was PBMCs. The source is a man younger than 30 in good health and CMV-seronegative.

This sequence joins TRBV30 and TRBJ2-4, with D hard to call. Germline V gene data show CDR1 as GTSNPN and CDR2 as SVGIG (reference sequence). CDR3 length equals 13 residues. Trimming removed 0 bases at V and 8 bases at J, with 11 bases between. For the CDR3, the DNA is TGTGCCTGGAGTGTATACAGTTCGGACATTCAGTACTTC. It specifies CAWSVYSSDIQYF.

The rearrangement joins TRBV7-6 to TRBJ2-7, with TRBD1 as a possible D gene (6 bases). V dropped 5 bases and J dropped 2 bases, with 10 bases sitting between them. The length of the CDR3 is 13 residues. The germline CDR1 and CDR2 sequences are SGHVS and FNYEAQ. This CDR3 reads CASSQHRAYEQYF. The CDR3 DNA is TGTGCCAGCAGCCAACACAGGGCCTACGAGCAGTACTTC.

The CDR3 spells CASSLGGTGEIWNEQFF. DNA of the CDR3: TGTGCCAGCAGCTTGGGCGGGACAGGGGAAATCTGGAATGAGCAGTTCTTC. The chain is built from TRBV5-4 and TRBJ2-1; 10 bases agree with TRBD1. The CDR3 is made up of 17 amino acids. The V gene end was trimmed by 0 bases and the J gene end by 7 bases; junction bases not matched to a gene: 10. Germline V gene lookup returns CDR1 SGHNT and CDR2 YYREEE (reference sequence).

The rearrangement uses TRBV6-6 and TRBJ1-1; D gene ambiguous. Germline lookup yields CDR1 MNHNY and CDR2 SVGAGI (reference sequence). The CDR3 length is 13 residues. Between the trimmed V and J ends, which lost 6 bases and 5 bases, there was a span of 13 bases. CDR3 DNA: TGTGCCAGCAGCTCCCACAGTGGAACTGAAGCTTTCTTT. This codes for CASSSHSGTEAFF.

The chain links TRBV7-9 to TRBJ1-4; TRBD1 matches 8 bases. Trimming removed 2 bases from V and 3 bases from J; junction bases left unmatched: 2. Per germline, CDR1 SEHNR and CDR2 FQNEAQ (reference sequence). The CDR3 sequence is 15 residues long. CDR3 sequence reads: CASSLRTGSNEKLFF. CDR3 DNA: TGTGCCAGCAGCTTAAGGACAGGGTCTAATGAAAAACTGTTTTTT.